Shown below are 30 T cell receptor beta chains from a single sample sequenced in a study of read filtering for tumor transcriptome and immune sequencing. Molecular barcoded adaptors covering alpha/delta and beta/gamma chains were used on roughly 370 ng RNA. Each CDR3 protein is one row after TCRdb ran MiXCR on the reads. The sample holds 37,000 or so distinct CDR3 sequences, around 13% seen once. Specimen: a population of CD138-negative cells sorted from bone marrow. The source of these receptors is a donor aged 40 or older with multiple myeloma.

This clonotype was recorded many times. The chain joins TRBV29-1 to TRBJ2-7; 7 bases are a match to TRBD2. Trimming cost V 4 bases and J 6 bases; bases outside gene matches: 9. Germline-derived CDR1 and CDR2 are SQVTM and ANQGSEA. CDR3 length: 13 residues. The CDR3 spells CSVVAGVGTEQYF. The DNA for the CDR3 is TGCAGCGTTGTTGCGGGAGTAGGCACCGAGCAGTACTTC.

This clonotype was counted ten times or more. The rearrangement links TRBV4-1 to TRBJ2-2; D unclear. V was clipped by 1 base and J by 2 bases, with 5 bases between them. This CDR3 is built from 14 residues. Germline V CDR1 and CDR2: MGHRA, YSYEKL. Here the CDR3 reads CASSQAPNTGELFF. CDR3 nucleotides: TGCGCCAGCAGCCAAGCGCCAAACACCGGGGAGCTGTTTTTT.

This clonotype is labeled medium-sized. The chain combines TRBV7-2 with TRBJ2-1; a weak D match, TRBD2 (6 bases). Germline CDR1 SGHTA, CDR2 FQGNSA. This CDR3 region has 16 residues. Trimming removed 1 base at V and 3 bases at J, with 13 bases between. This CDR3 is CASSLGAGRIYNEQFF. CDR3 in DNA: TGTGCCAGCAGCTTAGGGGCGGGAAGGATCTACAATGAGCAGTTCTTC.

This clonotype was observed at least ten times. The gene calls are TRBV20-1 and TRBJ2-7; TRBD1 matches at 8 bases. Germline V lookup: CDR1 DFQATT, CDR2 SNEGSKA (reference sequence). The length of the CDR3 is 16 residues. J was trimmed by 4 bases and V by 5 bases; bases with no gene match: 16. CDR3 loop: CSAVQGAHSGVYEQYF. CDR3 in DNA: TGCAGTGCTGTCCAGGGGGCCCATTCCGGGGTTTACGAGCAGTACTTC.

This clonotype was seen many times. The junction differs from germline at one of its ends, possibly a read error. The DNA of the CDR3 is TGTGCTAGCAGCCCTTCTAGAGAGACCCAGTACTTC. It specifies CASSPSRETQYF. The V gene is TRBV7-7, the J gene TRBJ2-5; D not certain. The CDR3 runs to 12 residues. The V gene's germline CDR1 is SSHAT and CDR2 FNYEAQ (reference sequence).

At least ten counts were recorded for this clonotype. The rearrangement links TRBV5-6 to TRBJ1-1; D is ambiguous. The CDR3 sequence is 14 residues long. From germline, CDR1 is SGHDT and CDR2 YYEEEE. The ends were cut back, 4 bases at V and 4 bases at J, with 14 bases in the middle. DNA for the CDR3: TGTGCCAGCAGCCCCTCTGGAGGCGCCACTGAAGCTTTCTTT. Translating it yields CASSPSGGATEAFF.

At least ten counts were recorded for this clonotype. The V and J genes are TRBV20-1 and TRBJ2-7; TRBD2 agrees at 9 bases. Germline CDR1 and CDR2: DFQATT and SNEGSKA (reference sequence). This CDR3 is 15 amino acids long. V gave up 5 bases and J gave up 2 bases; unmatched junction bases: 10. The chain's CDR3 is CSADQAGGPAYEQYF. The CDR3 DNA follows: TGCAGTGCTGACCAAGCGGGAGGACCGGCCTACGAGCAGTACTTC.

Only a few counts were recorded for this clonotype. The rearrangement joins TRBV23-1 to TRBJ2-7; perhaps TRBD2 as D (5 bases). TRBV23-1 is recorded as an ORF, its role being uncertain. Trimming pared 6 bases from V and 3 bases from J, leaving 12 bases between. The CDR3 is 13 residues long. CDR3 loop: CASRGSRDYEQYF. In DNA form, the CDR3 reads TGCGCCAGCAGAGGGAGCCGGGACTACGAGCAGTACTTC.

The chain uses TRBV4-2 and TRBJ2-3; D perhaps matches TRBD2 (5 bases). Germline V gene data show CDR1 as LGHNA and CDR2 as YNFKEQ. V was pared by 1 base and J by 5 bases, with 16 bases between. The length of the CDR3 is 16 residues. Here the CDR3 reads CASSQAASPMGDTQYF. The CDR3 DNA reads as TGTGCCAGCAGCCAAGCGGCTAGCCCCATGGGAGATACGCAGTATTTT.

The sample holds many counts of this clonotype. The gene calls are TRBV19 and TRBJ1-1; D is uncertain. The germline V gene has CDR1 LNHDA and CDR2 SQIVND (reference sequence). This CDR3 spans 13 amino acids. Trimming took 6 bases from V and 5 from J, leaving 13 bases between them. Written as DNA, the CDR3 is TGTGCCAGTAGCGTGGTACAGAGGACTGAAGCTTTCTTT. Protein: CASSVVQRTEAFF.

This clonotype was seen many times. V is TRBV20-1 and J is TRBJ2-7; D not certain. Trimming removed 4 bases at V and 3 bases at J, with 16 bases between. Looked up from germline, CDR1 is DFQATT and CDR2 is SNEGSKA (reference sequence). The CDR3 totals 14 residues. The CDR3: CSANPFDLHYEQYF. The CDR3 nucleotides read TGCAGTGCTAACCCCTTCGACCTCCACTACGAGCAGTACTTC.

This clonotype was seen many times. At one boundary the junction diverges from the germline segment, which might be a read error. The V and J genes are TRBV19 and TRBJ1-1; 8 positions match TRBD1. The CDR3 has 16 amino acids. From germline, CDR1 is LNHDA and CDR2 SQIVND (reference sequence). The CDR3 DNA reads TGTGCCAGTAGTGTCCAGGGGGCCCTCCTGAAGACTGAAGCTTTCTTT. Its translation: CASSVQGALLKTEAFF.

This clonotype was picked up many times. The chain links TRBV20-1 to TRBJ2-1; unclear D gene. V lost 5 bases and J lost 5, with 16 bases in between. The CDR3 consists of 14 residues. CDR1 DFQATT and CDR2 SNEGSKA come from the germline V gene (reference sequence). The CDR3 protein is CSAGRFGQDNEQFF. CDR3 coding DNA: TGCAGTGCTGGACGCTTTGGTCAGGACAATGAGCAGTTCTTC.

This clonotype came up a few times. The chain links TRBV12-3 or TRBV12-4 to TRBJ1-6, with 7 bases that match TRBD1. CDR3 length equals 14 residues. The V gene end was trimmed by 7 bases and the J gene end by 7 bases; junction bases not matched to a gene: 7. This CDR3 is CASNTQGSNSPLHF. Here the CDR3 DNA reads TGTGCCAGCAACACACAGGGGTCGAATTCACCCCTCCACTTT.

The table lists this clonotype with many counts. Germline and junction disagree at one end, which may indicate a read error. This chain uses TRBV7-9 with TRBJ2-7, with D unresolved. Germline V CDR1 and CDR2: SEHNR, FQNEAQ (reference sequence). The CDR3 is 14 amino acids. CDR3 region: CASSLNWGSYERYF. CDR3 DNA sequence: TGTGCCAGCAGCTTAAACTGGGGTTCCTACGAGCGGTACTTC.

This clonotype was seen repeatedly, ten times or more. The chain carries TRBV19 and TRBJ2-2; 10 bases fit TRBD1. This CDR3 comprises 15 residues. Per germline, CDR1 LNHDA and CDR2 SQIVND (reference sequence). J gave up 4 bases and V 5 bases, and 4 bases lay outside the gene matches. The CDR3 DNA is TGTGCCAGTAGTTCCCGGGACAGGGGCACCGGGGAGCTGTTTTTT. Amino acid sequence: CASSSRDRGTGELFF.

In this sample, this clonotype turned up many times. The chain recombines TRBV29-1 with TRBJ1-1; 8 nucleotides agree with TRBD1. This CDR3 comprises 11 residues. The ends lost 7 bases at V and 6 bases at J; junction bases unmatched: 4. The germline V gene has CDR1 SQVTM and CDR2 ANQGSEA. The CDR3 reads CSARQGPEAFF. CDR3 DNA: TGCAGCGCACGACAGGGGCCTGAAGCTTTCTTT.

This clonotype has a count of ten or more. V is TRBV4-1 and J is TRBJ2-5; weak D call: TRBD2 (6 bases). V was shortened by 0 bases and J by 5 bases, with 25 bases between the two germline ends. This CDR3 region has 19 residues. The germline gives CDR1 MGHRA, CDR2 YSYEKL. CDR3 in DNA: TGCGCCAGCAGCCAAGATGCTCTAAAGGGGAGCCTCCGGGGGGAGACCCAGTACTTC. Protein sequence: CASSQDALKGSLRGETQYF.

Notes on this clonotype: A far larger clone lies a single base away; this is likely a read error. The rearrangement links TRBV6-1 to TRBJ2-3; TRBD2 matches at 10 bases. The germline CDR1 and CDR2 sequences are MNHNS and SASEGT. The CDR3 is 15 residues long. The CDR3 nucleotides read TGTGCCTGCAGCGAGCTAGCGGGAGTTGCAGATACGCAGTATTTT. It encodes CACSELAGVADTQYF.

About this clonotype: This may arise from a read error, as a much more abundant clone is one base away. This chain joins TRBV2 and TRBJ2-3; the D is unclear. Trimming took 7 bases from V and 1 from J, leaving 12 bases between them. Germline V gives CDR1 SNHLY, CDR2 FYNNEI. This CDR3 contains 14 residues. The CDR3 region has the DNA TGTGCCAGCATTAAACCTATTCGCACAGATACGCAGTATTTT. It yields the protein CASIKPIRTDTQYF.

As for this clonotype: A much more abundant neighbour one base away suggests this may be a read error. The CDR3 sequence: CASSRTRWLSNGQFF. The CDR3 nucleotides read TGCGCCAGTTCAAGGACTAGGTGGCTTTCGAATGGGCAGTTCTTC. The V gene is TRBV4-3, the J gene TRBJ2-1; 7 bases are a match to TRBD2. This CDR3 has 15 residues. Germline V CDR1 and CDR2: LGHNA, YSLEER.

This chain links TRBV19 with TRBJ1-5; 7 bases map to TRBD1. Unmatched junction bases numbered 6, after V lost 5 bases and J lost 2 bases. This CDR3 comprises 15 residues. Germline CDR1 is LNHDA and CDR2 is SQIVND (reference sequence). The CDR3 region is CASSPDRVGNQPQHF. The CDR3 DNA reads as TGTGCCAGTAGTCCAGACAGGGTGGGCAATCAGCCCCAGCATTTT.

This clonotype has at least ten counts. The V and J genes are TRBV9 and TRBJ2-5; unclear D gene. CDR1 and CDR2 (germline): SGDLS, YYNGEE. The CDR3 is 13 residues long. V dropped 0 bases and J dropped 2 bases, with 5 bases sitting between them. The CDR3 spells CASSVDSQETQYF. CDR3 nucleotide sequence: TGTGCCAGCAGCGTAGATAGTCAAGAGACCCAGTACTTC.

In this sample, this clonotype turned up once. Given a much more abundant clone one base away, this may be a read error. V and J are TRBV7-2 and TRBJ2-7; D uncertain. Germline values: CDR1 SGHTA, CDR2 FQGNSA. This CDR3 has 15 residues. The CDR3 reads CARSLVVGQSYEQYF. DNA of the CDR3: TGTGCCCGCAGCTTAGTAGTAGGTCAGTCCTACGAGCAGTACTTC.

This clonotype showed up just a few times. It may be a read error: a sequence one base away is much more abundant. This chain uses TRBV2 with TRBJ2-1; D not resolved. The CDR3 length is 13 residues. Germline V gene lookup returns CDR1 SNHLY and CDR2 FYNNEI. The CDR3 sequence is CASSVSEHNGQFF. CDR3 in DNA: TGTGCCAGCAGTGTGTCGGAGCACAATGGGCAGTTCTTC.

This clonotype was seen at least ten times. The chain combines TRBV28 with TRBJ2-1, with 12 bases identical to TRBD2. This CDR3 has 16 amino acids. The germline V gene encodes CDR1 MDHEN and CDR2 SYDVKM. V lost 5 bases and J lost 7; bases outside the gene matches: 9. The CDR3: CASSALLAGGRNEQFF. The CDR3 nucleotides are TGTGCCAGCAGTGCCTTACTAGCGGGAGGAAGGAATGAGCAGTTCTTC. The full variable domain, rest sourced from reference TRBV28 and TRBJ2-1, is DVKVTQSSRYLVKRTGEKVFLECVQDMDHENMFWYRQDPGLGLRLIYFSYDVKMKEKGDIPEGYSVSREKKERFSLILESASTNQTSMYLCASSALLAGGRNEQFFGPGTRLTVL.

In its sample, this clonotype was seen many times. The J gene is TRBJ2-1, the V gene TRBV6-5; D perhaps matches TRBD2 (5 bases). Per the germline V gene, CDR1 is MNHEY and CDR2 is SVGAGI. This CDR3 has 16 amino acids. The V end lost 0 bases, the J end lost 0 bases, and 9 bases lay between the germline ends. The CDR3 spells CASSYSRLFSYNEQFF. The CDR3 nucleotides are TGTGCCAGCAGTTACTCCCGACTATTCTCCTACAATGAGCAGTTCTTC.

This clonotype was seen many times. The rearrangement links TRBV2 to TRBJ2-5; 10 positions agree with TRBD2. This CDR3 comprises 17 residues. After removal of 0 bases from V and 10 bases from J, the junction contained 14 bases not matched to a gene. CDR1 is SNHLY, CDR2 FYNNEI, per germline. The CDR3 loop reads CASSEAKGLAAEGVQYF. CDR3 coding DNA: TGTGCCAGCAGTGAAGCAAAAGGACTAGCGGCAGAGGGGGTCCAGTACTTC.

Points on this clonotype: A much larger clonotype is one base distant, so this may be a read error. The CDR3 bases are TGTGCCAGCAGCCTCCTGGGGGGAGGAAGGGAGCAGTTCTTC. It encodes CASSLLGGGREQFF. The chain is built from TRBV7-9 and TRBJ2-1; TRBD2 might be the D (6 bases). The CDR3 is 14 residues long. The ends were cut back, 5 bases at V and 10 bases at J, with 18 bases in the middle. Germline V CDR1 and CDR2: SEHNR, FQNEAQ (reference sequence). The complete variable domain, with remaining parts taken from reference TRBV7-9 and TRBJ2-1, reads DTGVSQNPRHKITKRGQNVTFRCDPISEHNRLYWYRQTLGQGPEFLTYFQNEAQLEKSRLLSDRFSAERPKGSFSTLEIQRTEQGDSAMYLCASSLLGGGREQFFGPGTRLTVL.

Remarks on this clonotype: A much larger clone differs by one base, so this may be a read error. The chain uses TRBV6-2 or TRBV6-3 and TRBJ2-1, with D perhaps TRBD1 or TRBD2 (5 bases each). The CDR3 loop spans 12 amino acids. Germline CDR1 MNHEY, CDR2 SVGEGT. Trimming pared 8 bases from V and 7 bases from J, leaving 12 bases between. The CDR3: CASRTGANEQFF. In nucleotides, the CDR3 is TGTGCCAGCCGTACCGGGGCGAATGAGCAGTTCTTC.